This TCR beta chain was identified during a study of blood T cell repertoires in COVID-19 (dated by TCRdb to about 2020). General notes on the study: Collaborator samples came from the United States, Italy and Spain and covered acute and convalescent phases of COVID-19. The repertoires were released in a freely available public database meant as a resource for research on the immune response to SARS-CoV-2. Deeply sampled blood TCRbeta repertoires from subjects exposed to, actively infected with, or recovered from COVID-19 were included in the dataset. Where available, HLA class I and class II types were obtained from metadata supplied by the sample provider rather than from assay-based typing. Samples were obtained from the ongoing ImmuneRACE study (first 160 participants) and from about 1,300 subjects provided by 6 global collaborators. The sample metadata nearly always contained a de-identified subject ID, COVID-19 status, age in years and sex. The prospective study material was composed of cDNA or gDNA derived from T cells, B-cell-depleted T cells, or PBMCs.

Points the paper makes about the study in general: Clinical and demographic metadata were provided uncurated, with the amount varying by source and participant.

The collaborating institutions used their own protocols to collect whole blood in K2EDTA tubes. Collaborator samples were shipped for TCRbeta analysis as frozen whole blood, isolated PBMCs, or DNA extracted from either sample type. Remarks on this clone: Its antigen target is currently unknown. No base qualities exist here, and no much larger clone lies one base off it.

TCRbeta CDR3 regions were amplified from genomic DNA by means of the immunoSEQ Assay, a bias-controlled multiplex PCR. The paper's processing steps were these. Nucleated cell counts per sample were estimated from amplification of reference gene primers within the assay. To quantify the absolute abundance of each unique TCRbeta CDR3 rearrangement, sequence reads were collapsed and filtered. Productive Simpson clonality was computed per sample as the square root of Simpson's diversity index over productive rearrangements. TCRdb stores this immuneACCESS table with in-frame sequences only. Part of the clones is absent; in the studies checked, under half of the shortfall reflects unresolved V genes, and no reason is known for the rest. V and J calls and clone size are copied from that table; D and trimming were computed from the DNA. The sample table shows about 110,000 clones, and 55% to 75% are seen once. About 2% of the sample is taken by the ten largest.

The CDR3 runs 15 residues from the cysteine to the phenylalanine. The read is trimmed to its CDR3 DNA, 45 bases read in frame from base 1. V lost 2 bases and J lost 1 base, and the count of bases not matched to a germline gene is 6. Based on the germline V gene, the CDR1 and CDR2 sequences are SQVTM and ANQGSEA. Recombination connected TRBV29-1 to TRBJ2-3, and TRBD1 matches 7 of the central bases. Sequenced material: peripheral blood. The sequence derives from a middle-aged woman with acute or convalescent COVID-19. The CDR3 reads CSVELDRMRTDTQYF. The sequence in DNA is TGCAGCGTTGAATTGGACAGGATGCGCACAGATACGCAGTATTTT.